What follows describes a single TCR beta chain. This sample is drawn from a study of T cell changes during pregnancy in multiple sclerosis. Generated by immunoSEQ multiplex PCR, the TCRdb table keeps only in-frame clones and is missing some. The table includes 65,000 to 80,000 clones, 90% detected once. The sequencing used peripheral blood, collected in the third trimester of pregnancy. This TCR derives from a female donor with multiple sclerosis, enrolled in a pregnancy study.

The CDR3 coding sequence is TGTGCCAGCAGTCCCCGGGACAGTTACAATCAGCCCCAGCATTTT. Amino acids: CASSPRDSYNQPQHF. The V and J genes are TRBV27 and TRBJ1-5; 7 bases agree with TRBD1. V gave up 5 bases and J gave up 3 bases; unmatched junction bases: 7. CDR3 size: 15 residues. Germline V gene data show CDR1 as MNHEY and CDR2 as SMNVEV (reference sequence).